This T cell receptor (beta chain) was identified in a study of blood T cell repertoires in COVID-19. Whole-study context: T cells, B-cell-depleted T cells, or PBMCs provided the cDNA or gDNA that served as material.

Germline V gene lookup returns CDR1 SGHTA and CDR2 FQGNSA. CDR3 size: 14 residues. Trimming removed 4 bases at V and 0 bases at J, with 10 bases between. In the authors' workflow: Researchers report that nucleated cell counts were estimated from reference gene primer amplification. Clones were read by immunoSEQ multiplex PCR, and TCRdb kept only the in-frame ones, dropping some. For V, J and clone size, that table is used; D and trimming come from the DNA. The repertoire holds under 200,000 clones, approximately 90% seen once, with around 0.53% in the top ten. The specimen was peripheral blood. This TCR was recovered from a man aged 50 to 60 with acute or convalescent COVID-19. The chain recombines TRBV7-2 with TRBJ2-7; D may be TRBD2 (6 bases). CDR3 sequence reads: CASSYPGSSYEQYF. The CDR3 nucleotides are TGTGCCAGCAGCTACCCCGGGAGCTCCTACGAGCAGTACTTC.